The present T cell receptor (beta chain) was sequenced within a study of radiation and T cells in renal cell carcinoma. Study-wide findings and caveats: No pretreatment tumor biopsies were available for baseline clonotypes.

The CDR3 has 16 residues. CDR1 is SNHLY and CDR2 is FYNNEI in the germline V gene. The V segment lost 5 bases and the J segment 2 bases; nucleotides outside the gene matches: 9. Regarding this clone: Antigen unknown.

Clones were sequenced by immunoSEQ multiplex PCR, and TCRdb holds only the in-frame ones, with some missing. The sample lists 130,000 to 150,000 clones; 70% to 90% were seen once. The time point: blood 4 weeks post-SBRT, at nephrectomy. The treatment denotes: 15 Gy SBRT to primary tumor, nephrectomy 4 weeks later. Sequenced here: blood, sampled from a patient whose treatment included radiotherapy and nephrectomy. The sequence came from a woman aged 45 to 65 with renal cell carcinoma. The chain uses TRBV2 and TRBJ2-5; 9 bases map to TRBD1. The CDR3 nucleotides are TGTGCCAGCAGTTCCCTAACGGGACAGGGTCAAGAGACCCAGTACTTC. Amino acid sequence: CASSSLTGQGQETQYF.